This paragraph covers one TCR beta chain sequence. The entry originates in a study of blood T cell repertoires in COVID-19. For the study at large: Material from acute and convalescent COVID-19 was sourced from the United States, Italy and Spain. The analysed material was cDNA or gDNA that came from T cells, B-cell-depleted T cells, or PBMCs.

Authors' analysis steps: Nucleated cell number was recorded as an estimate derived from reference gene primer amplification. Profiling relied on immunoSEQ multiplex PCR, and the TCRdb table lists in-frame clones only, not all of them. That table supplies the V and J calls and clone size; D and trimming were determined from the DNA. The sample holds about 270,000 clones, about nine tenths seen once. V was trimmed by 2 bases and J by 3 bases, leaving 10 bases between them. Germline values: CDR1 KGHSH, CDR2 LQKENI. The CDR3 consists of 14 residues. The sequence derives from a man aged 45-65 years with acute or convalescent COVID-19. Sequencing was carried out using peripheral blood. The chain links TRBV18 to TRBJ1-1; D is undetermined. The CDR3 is CASSPLTGDTEAFF. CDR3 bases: TGTGCCAGCTCACCATTGACCGGGGACACTGAAGCTTTCTTT.